This is a list of T cell receptor beta chains from one sample in a study of OX40 agonist ivuxolimab in advanced cancers. Sequencing used immunoSEQ multiplex PCR; TCRdb keeps in-frame clones, though not all of them. This table holds around 40,000 clones, 65% to 90% found once. Sequenced here: CD4+ or CD8+ T cells sorted from blood, sampled in a trial of the OX40 agonist ivuxolimab. The source is an adult with an advanced solid tumor such as melanoma, head and neck, liver or kidney cancer. CDR3s include the opening cysteine and the closing phenylalanine or tryptophan. D genes are given only for firm matches. Clone sizes are given selectively: once, few, many, or a class where the clone is expanded.

TRBJ2-7,.,.,TRBV19,CATRANEQYF,TGTGCCACCAGGGCCAACGAGCAGTACTTC
TRBJ1-6,.,.,TRBV7-9,CATEGVSPLHF,TGTGCCACGGAGGGGGTCTCACCCCTCCACTTT
TRBJ2-7,.,TRBD1,TRBV10-3,CATSGGDRVLYEQYF,TGTGCCACCTCGGGCGGGGACAGGGTTTTGTACGAGCAGTACTTC
TRBJ1-1,many,.,TRBV30,CAWSPQGGAEAFF,TGTGCCTGGAGTCCTCAGGGAGGCGCTGAAGCTTTCTTT
TRBJ2-1,.,TRBD2,TRBV27,CASSPRDTGGPQEQFF,TGTGCCAGCAGCCCTCGAGATACGGGAGGGCCGCAGGAGCAGTTCTTC
TRBJ2-7,once,TRBD2,TRBV7-6,CASSFGLAAYEQYF,TGTGCCAGCAGCTTTGGACTAGCGGCTTACGAGCAGTACTTC
TRBJ2-3,.,TRBD2,TRBV28,CASSELFGRSADTQYF,TGTGCCAGCTCGGAACTATTCGGGAGGAGCGCAGATACGCAGTATTTT
TRBJ1-2,once,.,TRBV27,CASSLAPVSNYGYTF,TGTGCCAGCAGCCTGGCCCCGGTATCTAACTATGGCTACACCTTC
TRBJ2-7,.,.,TRBV4-2,CASSLRDTGYEQYF,TGTGCCAGCAGCCTACGGGACACAGGCTACGAGCAGTACTTC
TRBJ2-5,.,TRBD1,TRBV6-5,CASSPRTGGETQYF,TGTGCCAGCAGTCCCCGGACAGGCGGGGAGACCCAGTACTTC
TRBJ1-1,.,.,TRBV6-6,CASSNVPWDTEAFF,TGTGCCAGCAGTAACGTCCCCTGGGACACTGAAGCTTTCTTT
TRBJ2-1,.,.,TRBV7-9,CASSTVRVGEQFF,TGTGCCAGCAGCACCGTACGGGTTGGTGAGCAGTTCTTC
TRBJ1-5,.,TRBD1,TRBV19,CASSAGGGNQPQHF,TGTGCCAGTAGTGCAGGGGGCGGCAATCAGCCCCAGCATTTT
TRBJ2-7,.,TRBD2,TRBV27,CASSYGGTSGSSYEQYF,TGTGCCAGCAGTTACGGGGGGACTAGCGGGAGTTCCTACGAGCAGTACTTC
TRBJ1-5,.,.,TRBV19,CASSIGGMSNQPQHF,TGTGCCAGTAGTATCGGAGGGATGAGCAATCAGCCCCAGCATTTT
TRBJ1-1,.,TRBD1,TRBV28,CASSLLRGPEAFF,TGTGCCAGCAGTTTATTGAGGGGGCCCGAAGCTTTCTTT
TRBJ1-1,.,TRBD1,TRBV7-3,CASSPGQGMLKAFF,TGTGCCAGCAGCCCCGGACAGGGGATGTTAAAAGCTTTCTTT